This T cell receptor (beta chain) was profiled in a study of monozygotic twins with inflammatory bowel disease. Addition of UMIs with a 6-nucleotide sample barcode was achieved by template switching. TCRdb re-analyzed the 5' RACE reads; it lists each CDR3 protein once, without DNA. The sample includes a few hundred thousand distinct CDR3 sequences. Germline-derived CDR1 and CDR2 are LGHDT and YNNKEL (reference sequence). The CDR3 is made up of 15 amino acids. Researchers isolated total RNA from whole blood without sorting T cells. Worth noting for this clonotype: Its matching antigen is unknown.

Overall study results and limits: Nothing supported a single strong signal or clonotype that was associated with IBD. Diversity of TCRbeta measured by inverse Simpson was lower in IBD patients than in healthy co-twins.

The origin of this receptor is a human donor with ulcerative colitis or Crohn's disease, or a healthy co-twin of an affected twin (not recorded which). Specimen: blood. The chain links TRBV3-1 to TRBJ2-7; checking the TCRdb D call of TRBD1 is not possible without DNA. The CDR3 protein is CASSQGVSGGIEQYF.